This TCR beta chain was recorded in a study of blood T cell repertoires in COVID-19. Recruits, aged about 18 to 90 years, lived in 20 to 30 US areas. Symptom resolution, clearance, or two negative PCRs marked the recovered donors of Cohort 3. Under the authors' procedure: Cell counts per sample came from amplifying reference gene primers. TCRdb keeps only in-frame clones here, not all; method: immunoSEQ multiplex PCR. D and trimming come from the DNA, and the V and J calls and clone size come from that table. The sample includes about 220,000 clones, 70% to 85% seen only once; the top ten take approximately 15%. This CDR3 has 20 residues. Germline-derived CDR1 and CDR2 are SNHLY and FYNNEI. V was pared by 6 bases and J by 4 bases, with 31 bases between.

The J gene is TRBJ1-3, the V gene TRBV2, with a tentative D call TRBD1 (6 bases). Sample: PBMCs or T cells enriched from blood (not recorded which). This sequence was found in a middle-aged man who had recovered from COVID-19. The chain's CDR3 is CASSPRAAGESGLWGNTIYF. The CDR3 DNA sequence: TGTGCCAGCAGCCCCCGGGCGGCAGGGGAAAGTGGTTTATGGGGAAACACCATATATTTT.